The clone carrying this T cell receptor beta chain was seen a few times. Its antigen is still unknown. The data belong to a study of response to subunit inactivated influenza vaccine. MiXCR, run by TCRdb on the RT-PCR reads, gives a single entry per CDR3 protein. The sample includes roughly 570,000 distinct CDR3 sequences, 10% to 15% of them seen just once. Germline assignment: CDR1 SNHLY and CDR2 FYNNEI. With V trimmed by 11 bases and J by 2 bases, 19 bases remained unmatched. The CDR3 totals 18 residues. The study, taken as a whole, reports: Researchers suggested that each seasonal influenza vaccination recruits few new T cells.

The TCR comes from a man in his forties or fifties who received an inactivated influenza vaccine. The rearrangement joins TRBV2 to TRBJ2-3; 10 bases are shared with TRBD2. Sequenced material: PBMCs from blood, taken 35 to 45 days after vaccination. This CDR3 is CACCSPGLAEKSTDTQYF. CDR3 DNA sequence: TGTGCCTGCTGTTCTCCCGGACTAGCGGAAAAATCCACAGATACGCAGTATTTT.